This T cell receptor (beta chain) originates from a study of early T cells in non-severe SARS-CoV-2 infection. Overall study: Unsorted whole-blood RNA was sequenced in bulk, leaving chains unpaired.

The library protocol tagged individual cDNA molecules with unique molecular identifiers. TCRdb re-called the 5' RACE reads through MiXCR, storing one row per CDR3 protein. The sample consists of tens of thousands of distinct CDR3 sequences, roughly 7% of them appearing once. This clonotype was seen a handful of times. Its antigen is not known. Germline loops: CDR1 MNHEY, CDR2 SMNVEV (reference sequence). V lost 3 bases and J 8 bases, leaving 8 bases between the germline ends. This CDR3 is 13 amino acids long. Study results and limitations: A preference for anti-spike CD8 responses marked VDJdb matching, which missed private and CD4 specificities.

This chain uses TRBV27 with TRBJ1-6; perhaps TRBD1 as D (5 bases). The material sequenced was whole blood. This clonotype was obtained from an adult who was a healthcare worker with PCR-confirmed SARS-CoV-2 infection or an uninfected control (not recorded which). The CDR3 sequence: CASSFVRDSPLHF. In nucleotides, the CDR3 is TGTGCCAGCAGTTTTGTCAGGGATTCACCCCTCCACTTT.